Listed below are T cell receptor beta chains from one sample, sequenced in a study of response to subunit inactivated influenza vaccine. TCRdb recomputed calls from the RT-PCR reads with MiXCR, one row per CDR3 protein. The sample shows over 300,000 distinct CDR3 sequences, 21% of them seen only once. The material sequenced was PBMCs from blood, taken approximately 20 months after vaccination. These receptors originate from a man aged 50 to 69 who received an inactivated influenza vaccine. CDR3s include the opening cysteine and the closing phenylalanine or tryptophan. The order of the fields is V gene, clone size, J gene, D gene, CDR3 protein, CDR3 DNA. A D gene is named only where the DNA matches it firmly. Only some rows state a clone size, as once, few, many or a class for expanded clones.

V: TRBV9; size: .; J: TRBJ2-7; D: .; CDR3: CASSVAGGPDYEQYF; DNA: TGTGCCAGCAGCGTAGCTGGGGGGCCCGACTACGAGCAGTACTTC
V: TRBV6-6; size: few; J: TRBJ1-1; D: .; CDR3: CASRSPVLGEAFF; DNA: TGTGCCAGCAGGAGTCCGGTCCTTGGTGAAGCTTTCTTT
V: TRBV5-1; size: .; J: TRBJ2-5; D: .; CDR3: CASSLREQSMGETQYF; DNA: TGCGCCAGCAGCTTGAGGGAACAAAGTATGGGAGAGACCCAGTACTTC
V: TRBV29-1; size: .; J: TRBJ2-2; D: TRBD2; CDR3: CSVRLAGGVNTGELFF; DNA: TGCAGCGTTAGACTAGCGGGGGGGGTTAACACCGGGGAGCTGTTTTTT
V: TRBV5-1; size: few; J: TRBJ1-6; D: TRBD1; CDR3: CASSPRWAGGNSPLHF; DNA: TGCGCCAGCAGCCCCCGTTGGGCAGGGGGGAATTCACCCCTCCACTTT
V: TRBV29-1; size: few; J: TRBJ2-7; D: TRBD1; CDR3: CSVEDRQGAPQYF; DNA: TGCAGCGTTGAAGATAGGCAGGGGGCTCCGCAGTACTTC
V: TRBV19; size: .; J: TRBJ2-1; D: TRBD2; CDR3: CASSQSGRALEQFF; DNA: TGTGCCAGTAGTCAGAGCGGGAGGGCCCTAGAGCAGTTCTTC
V: TRBV20-1; size: few; J: TRBJ1-1; D: TRBD1; CDR3: CSARPRQGKTNTEAFF; DNA: TGCAGTGCAAGACCAAGACAGGGGAAGACGAACACTGAAGCTTTCTTT
V: TRBV20-1; size: few; J: TRBJ2-2; D: TRBD2; CDR3: CSASTGTSGRAVYTGELFF; DNA: TGCAGTGCTAGTACCGGGACTAGCGGGAGGGCCGTTTATACCGGGGAGCTGTTTTTT
V: TRBV11-2; size: few; J: TRBJ2-5; D: .; CDR3: CASSLDYESAVRETQYF; DNA: TGTGCCAGCAGCTTAGATTACGAGTCAGCCGTTAGGGAGACCCAGTACTTC
V: TRBV7-6; size: .; J: TRBJ2-7; D: TRBD2; CDR3: CASSFLAGEYEQYF; DNA: TGTGCCAGCAGCTTCCTAGCGGGAGAATACGAGCAGTACTTC
V: TRBV7-2; size: many; J: TRBJ2-7; D: .; CDR3: CASSLARTGYEQYF; DNA: TGTGCCAGCAGCTTAGCGAGAACGGGCTACGAGCAGTACTTC
V: TRBV20-1; size: .; J: TRBJ2-1; D: .; CDR3: CSARLAGQDNEQFF; DNA: TGCAGTGCTAGACTAGCGGGACAGGACAATGAGCAGTTCTTC
V: TRBV5-1; size: .; J: TRBJ2-1; D: TRBD2; CDR3: CASSLELAGNNEQFF; DNA: TGCGCCAGCAGCTTGGAACTAGCGGGGAATAATGAGCAGTTCTTC
V: TRBV5-1; size: .; J: TRBJ1-5; D: .; CDR3: CASSLEGMPNQPQHF; DNA: TGCGCCAGCAGCTTGGAGGGGATGCCAAATCAGCCCCAGCATTTT
V: TRBV7-2; size: once; J: TRBJ2-7; D: .; CDR3: CASSLDGSTDYEQYF; DNA: TGTGCCAGCAGCTTAGACGGGAGTACCGATTACGAGCAGTACTTC
V: TRBV7-9; size: many; J: TRBJ1-6; D: .; CDR3: CASSLAGYNSPLHF; DNA: TGTGCCAGCAGCTTAGCGGGCTATAATTCACCCCTCCACTTT
V: TRBV6-1; size: few; J: TRBJ2-2; D: TRBD2; CDR3: CASSHGLAGVTGELFF; DNA: TGTGCCAGCAGCCACGGACTAGCGGGAGTTACCGGGGAGCTGTTTTTT
V: TRBV7-9; size: many; J: TRBJ1-1; D: .; CDR3: CASSLPGNTEAFF; DNA: TGTGCCAGCAGCTTACCGGGGAACACTGAAGCTTTCTTT
V: TRBV20-1; size: few; J: TRBJ1-3; D: .; CDR3: CSAYQAGLTGNTIYF; DNA: TGCAGTGCCTATCAGGCCGGGCTGACTGGAAACACCATATATTTT
V: TRBV6-5; size: few; J: TRBJ2-5; D: .; CDR3: CASSYSRGVAGVETQYF; DNA: TGTGCCAGCAGTTACTCCCGTGGTGTGGCAGGGGTTGAGACCCAGTACTTC
V: TRBV20-1; size: few; J: TRBJ2-5; D: .; CDR3: CSAQGFGETQYF; DNA: TGCAGTGCCCAGGGTTTCGGTGAGACCCAGTACTTC
V: TRBV28; size: few; J: TRBJ2-7; D: TRBD1; CDR3: CASSLWLGQGSTTYEQYF; DNA: TGTGCCAGCAGTCTCTGGTTGGGACAGGGCTCAACAACCTACGAGCAGTACTTC
V: TRBV10-3; size: .; J: TRBJ1-5; D: TRBD1; CDR3: CAISDSPGTGVGSNQPQHF; DNA: TGTGCCATCAGTGATTCCCCCGGGACAGGAGTTGGTAGCAATCAGCCCCAGCATTTT
V: TRBV7-9; size: many; J: TRBJ1-2; D: .; CDR3: CASSPPIRVGYGYTF; DNA: TGTGCCAGCAGCCCCCCCATCCGAGTAGGGTATGGCTACACCTTC
V: TRBV20-1; size: few; J: TRBJ1-1; D: .; CDR3: CSGVRNTEAFF; DNA: TGCAGTGGCGTAAGAAACACTGAAGCTTTCTTT
V: TRBV6-1; size: many; J: TRBJ1-2; D: .; CDR3: CATLGRGIYGYTF; DNA: TGTGCCACCTTAGGGCGCGGAATCTATGGCTACACCTTC
V: TRBV6-1; size: .; J: TRBJ1-3; D: .; CDR3: CASSVAEAGGNTIYF; DNA: TGTGCCAGCAGTGTCGCCGAGGCTGGAGGAAACACCATATATTTT
V: TRBV28; size: .; J: TRBJ1-4; D: TRBD1; CDR3: CASSTPTGVREKLFF; DNA: TGTGCCAGCAGTACCCCGACAGGGGTACGAGAAAAACTGTTTTTT
V: TRBV12-3/TRBV12-4; size: .; J: TRBJ2-5; D: TRBD2; CDR3: CASRGLAGGQETQYF; DNA: TGTGCCAGCAGAGGACTAGCGGGGGGCCAAGAGACCCAGTACTTC
V: TRBV11-2; size: few; J: TRBJ2-5; D: .; CDR3: CASSLGRRYQETQYF; DNA: TGTGCCAGCAGCTTAGGAAGAAGGTATCAAGAGACCCAGTACTTC
V: TRBV18; size: .; J: TRBJ2-1; D: TRBD1; CDR3: CASSPAGTGTNEQFF; DNA: TGTGCCAGCTCACCAGCCGGGACAGGGACTAATGAGCAGTTCTTC
V: TRBV5-1; size: .; J: TRBJ2-1; D: TRBD2; CDR3: CASSYPTSGSANEQFF; DNA: TGCGCCAGCAGCTACCCGACTAGCGGGAGTGCAAATGAGCAGTTCTTC
V: TRBV3-1; size: many; J: TRBJ1-5; D: TRBD1; CDR3: CASSPGQGSNQPQHF; DNA: TGTGCCAGCAGCCCCGGACAGGGGAGCAATCAGCCCCAGCATTTT
V: TRBV28; size: few; J: TRBJ2-1; D: .; CDR3: CASSPAWKYNEQFF; DNA: TGTGCCAGCAGTCCGGCCTGGAAGTACAATGAGCAGTTCTTC
V: TRBV24-1; size: few; J: TRBJ2-2; D: TRBD2; CDR3: CATERGGTGELFF; DNA: TGTGCCACTGAGCGGGGTGGCACCGGGGAGCTGTTTTTT
V: TRBV7-2; size: .; J: TRBJ2-7; D: TRBD1; CDR3: CASTAYPGQTYEQYF; DNA: TGTGCCAGCACCGCTTACCCGGGACAGACCTACGAGCAGTACTTC
V: TRBV28; size: few; J: TRBJ1-5; D: .; CDR3: CASSPIRESNQPQHF; DNA: TGTGCCAGCAGCCCGATCCGGGAGAGCAATCAGCCCCAGCATTTT
V: TRBV28; size: .; J: TRBJ2-3; D: .; CDR3: CASSVKFFWGTDTQYF; DNA: TGTGCCAGCAGCGTTAAGTTTTTCTGGGGCACAGATACGCAGTATTTT
V: TRBV7-9; size: few; J: TRBJ2-1; D: .; CDR3: CASSLVGTLGNEQFF; DNA: TGTGCCAGCAGCTTAGTGGGGACCCTTGGCAATGAGCAGTTCTTC
V: TRBV7-2; size: few; J: TRBJ1-1; D: .; CDR3: CASSPSGSGNTEAFF; DNA: TGTGCCAGCAGCCCTTCTGGATCTGGGAACACTGAAGCTTTCTTT
V: TRBV18; size: many; J: TRBJ1-5; D: .; CDR3: CASSPARGRPQHF; DNA: TGTGCCAGCTCCCCAGCCAGGGGCCGGCCCCAGCATTTT
V: TRBV28; size: .; J: TRBJ2-7; D: .; CDR3: CASSPGTFSTYEQYF; DNA: TGTGCCAGCAGTCCCGGGACGTTTTCGACCTACGAGCAGTACTTC
V: TRBV20-1; size: .; J: TRBJ2-4; D: .; CDR3: CSAPDPNIQYF; DNA: TGCAGTGCTCCTGACCCAAACATTCAGTACTTC
V: TRBV11-3; size: .; J: TRBJ2-7; D: .; CDR3: CASRVHPSAGRRFYEQYF; DNA: TGTGCCAGCAGAGTTCATCCGTCGGCGGGGAGGCGATTTTACGAGCAGTACTTC
V: TRBV12-3/TRBV12-4; size: .; J: TRBJ1-1; D: TRBD1; CDR3: CASSFQDRAYTEAFF; DNA: TGTGCCAGCAGTTTTCAGGACAGGGCATACACTGAAGCTTTCTTT
V: TRBV7-3; size: few; J: TRBJ2-2; D: .; CDR3: CASSLTAGREHTGELFF; DNA: TGTGCCAGCAGCTTAACTGCCGGTCGGGAGCACACCGGGGAGCTGTTTTTT